These 20 T cell receptor beta chains were all obtained from the same sample, sequenced in a study of T cell changes during pregnancy in multiple sclerosis. Assay: immunoSEQ multiplex PCR; the TCRdb copy retains only in-frame clones and omits some. The sample contains 32,000 or so clones, 91% of which appear only once. The material sequenced was CD4+ T cells from peripheral blood mononuclear cells, taken in the third trimester of pregnancy. These receptors originate from a female donor in good health, enrolled as a control in a pregnancy study.

This clone was recorded once. The germline gene is not matched at one end of the junction; a read error may be the cause. CDR3 sequence: CASSLGEYNEQFF. CDR3 bases: TGTGCTAGCAGCTTAGGGGAGTACAATGAGCAGTTCTTC. This chain links TRBV7-7 with TRBJ2-1; D is tentatively TRBD1 or TRBD2 (5 bases each). The CDR3 covers 13 residues. Germline V lookup: CDR1 SSHAT, CDR2 FNYEAQ (reference sequence).

For the CDR3, the DNA is TGTGCCAGCAGCCCTACAGGGAGCTCCTACAATGAGCAGTTCTTC. As protein: CASSPTGSSYNEQFF. The rearrangement links TRBV5-4 to TRBJ2-1, with a possible D match to TRBD1 (6 bases). CDR1 and CDR2 (germline): SGHNT, YYREEE (reference sequence). Trimming pared 4 bases from V and 0 bases from J, leaving 11 bases between. The CDR3 covers 15 residues.

V gene TRBV11-2 combines with J gene TRBJ2-3, with D possibly matching TRBD2 (6 bases). CDR1 is SGHAT and CDR2 is FQNNGV in the germline V gene. V was pared by 9 bases and J by 4 bases, with 17 bases between. CDR3 length: 14 amino acids. The DNA for the CDR3 is TGTGCCAGACGGGAGAGGATATTGGCAGATACGCAGTATTTT. Encoded protein: CARRERILADTQYF.

This chain uses TRBV6-5 with TRBJ1-6; tentatively, D is TRBD1 (6 bases). Trimming removed 0 bases at V and 9 bases at J, with 9 bases between. From germline, CDR1 is MNHEY and CDR2 SVGAGI. The CDR3 loop spans 14 amino acids. The CDR3, as DNA: TGTGCCAGCAGTTACTCAACAGGGCCTTCACCCCTCCACTTT. Protein: CASSYSTGPSPLHF.

This clone showed up just once. The chain combines TRBV29-1 with TRBJ1-2; possible D gene TRBD1, 5 bases. Germline values: CDR1 SQVTM, CDR2 ANQGSEA. The CDR3 spans 13 residues. Trimming took 2 bases from V and 3 from J, leaving 10 bases between them. The CDR3 sequence is CSVELRGDYGYTF. CDR3 DNA: TGCAGCGTTGAACTGCGGGGCGACTATGGCTACACCTTC.

The chain recombines TRBV5-1 with TRBJ2-3; unclear D gene. The germline V gene has CDR1 SGHRS and CDR2 YFSETQ. Between the trimmed V and J ends, which lost 4 bases and 2 bases, there was a span of 5 bases. The CDR3 extends over 12 amino acids. CDR3 loop: CASSLFTDTQYF. CDR3 bases: TGCGCCAGCAGCCTCTTCACAGATACGCAGTATTTT.

The chain couples TRBV7-2 to TRBJ2-7; tentative D call: TRBD2 (5 bases). Germline CDR1 is SGHTA and CDR2 is FQGNSA. V dropped 4 bases and J dropped 0 bases, with 7 bases sitting between them. The CDR3 covers 13 residues. This CDR3 reads CASSSGLSYEQYF. The CDR3 nucleotides read TGTGCCAGCAGCTCCGGACTCTCCTACGAGCAGTACTTC.

V usage is TRBV6-5 and J usage is TRBJ1-5; 10 positions agree with TRBD1. This CDR3 contains 16 residues. Trimming took 2 bases from V and 5 from J; bases not matched to a gene: 6. The germline CDR1 and CDR2 sequences are MNHEY and SVGAGI. CDR3 in amino acids: CASSYPIDRGHQPQHF. In nucleotides, the CDR3 is TGTGCCAGCAGTTACCCAATTGACAGGGGGCATCAGCCCCAGCATTTT.

V usage is TRBV28 and J usage is TRBJ1-4; 8 positions agree with TRBD1. Germline CDR1 MDHEN, CDR2 SYDVKM. The ends lost 2 bases at V and 8 bases at J; junction bases unmatched: 10. The CDR3 covers 16 residues. The CDR3 DNA reads as TGTGCCAGCAGTTTAGGACAGGGATGGTTTGGAGAAAAACTGTTTTTT. Protein: CASSLGQGWFGEKLFF.

The chain links TRBV13 to TRBJ2-1; 11 positions match TRBD1. V gave up 4 bases and J gave up 4 bases; unmatched junction bases: 3. Germline values: CDR1 PRHDT, CDR2 FYEKMQ (reference sequence). This CDR3 comprises 15 residues. The CDR3 region is CASSSGQGAYNEQFF. CDR3 bases: TGTGCCAGCAGCTCCGGACAGGGGGCGTACAATGAGCAGTTCTTC.

The V and J genes are TRBV7-9 and TRBJ1-2; perhaps TRBD1 as D (5 bases). The CDR3 has 13 amino acids. V was cut by 5 bases and J by 5 bases, with 12 bases left in between. Germline loops: CDR1 SEHNR, CDR2 FQNEAQ (reference sequence). CDR3 in amino acids: CASSDRGIYGYTF. CDR3 DNA sequence: TGTGCCAGCAGCGATAGGGGCATATATGGCTACACCTTC.

This sequence joins TRBV7-2 and TRBJ2-5, with TRBD2 matching over 10 bases. This CDR3 contains 16 residues. V dropped 6 bases and J dropped 2; count of bases not matched to a gene: 9. From germline, CDR1 is SGHTA and CDR2 FQGNSA. The CDR3 sequence is CASRPPGTSAQETQYF. Here the CDR3 DNA reads TGTGCCAGCAGGCCCCCCGGGACTAGCGCACAAGAGACCCAGTACTTC.

The chain carries TRBV7-3 and TRBJ2-3; TRBD2 aligns across 11 bases. V dropped 3 bases and J dropped 5; count of bases not matched to a gene: 1. The CDR3 runs to 14 residues. Germline assignment: CDR1 SGHTA and CDR2 FQGTGA. The CDR3 DNA reads TGTGCCAGCAGCTTCGGACTAGCGGGAGATACGCAGTATTTT. It encodes CASSFGLAGDTQYF.

The rearrangement links TRBV19 to TRBJ2-2; tentatively, D is TRBD1 (5 bases). The CDR3 has 15 amino acids. V lost 6 bases and J lost 4, with 15 bases in between. CDR1 is LNHDA, CDR2 SQIVND, per germline (reference sequence). CDR3 sequence (DNA): TGTGCCAGTAGCGAAAGGGGATGGGGCACCGGGGAGCTGTTTTTT. Translating gives CASSERGWGTGELFF.

The chain links TRBV7-9 to TRBJ2-2, with 13 positions matching TRBD2. The CDR3 length is 18 residues. Germline V gene lookup returns CDR1 SEHNR and CDR2 FQNEAQ (reference sequence). The trim removed 5 bases at V and 7 bases at J, leaving 13 bases unmatched. The CDR3 DNA follows: TGTGCCAGCAGCCGCAGTAAACTAGCGGGAGGGCCTGACGGGGAGCTGTTTTTT. Protein: CASSRSKLAGGPDGELFF.

The rearrangement joins TRBV28 to TRBJ2-1; 7 positions match TRBD2. The junction had 15 bases not matched to a gene; V was cut back by 7 bases and J by 9 bases. Germline-derived CDR1 and CDR2 are MDHEN and SYDVKM. The CDR3 consists of 15 residues. CDR3 amino acids: CASTGAERDGLEQFF. CDR3 sequence (DNA): TGTGCCAGCACGGGAGCGGAGCGGGACGGGCTTGAGCAGTTCTTC.

The chain joins TRBV28 to TRBJ1-2; weak D call: TRBD1 (5 bases). CDR3 length: 13 amino acids. Trimming pared 10 bases from V and 9 bases from J, leaving 21 bases between. Germline V CDR1 and CDR2: MDHEN, SYDVKM. In DNA form, the CDR3 reads TGTGCCAATCACGGGGGGAATCTCGGGCGCTACACCTTC. This gives the protein CANHGGNLGRYTF.

V gene TRBV4-2 combines with J gene TRBJ2-7, with 8 bases aligning to TRBD2. Germline loops: CDR1 LGHNA, CDR2 YNFKEQ. J lost 4 bases, V lost 0 bases, and 8 bases had no gene match. The CDR3 has 16 amino acids. CDR3 in DNA: TGTGCCAGCAGCCAAGAGGGTGTAGCGGGATTATACGAGCAGTACTTC. It codes for CASSQEGVAGLYEQYF.

V is TRBV23-1 and J is TRBJ2-3; TRBD1 agrees at 10 bases. TRBV23-1 is an ORF; its function is uncertain. V lost 4 bases, J lost 1 base, and 2 bases stayed unmatched. The CDR3 has 15 amino acids. CDR3 sequence reads: CASSPGTGGTDTQYF. In DNA form, the CDR3 reads TGCGCCAGCAGTCCCGGGACAGGGGGCACAGATACGCAGTATTTT.

The chain has TRBV11-2 and TRBJ2-7, with 8 bases lining up with TRBD2. The V gene end was trimmed by 3 bases and the J gene end by 0 bases; junction bases not matched to a gene: 10. CDR1 and CDR2 (germline): SGHAT, FQNNGV. The CDR3 runs 17 residues. In nucleotides, the CDR3 is TGTGCCAGCAGCTTTACTAGCGGACGTGAAAACTCCTACGAGCAGTACTTC. Amino acids: CASSFTSGRENSYEQYF.